The 20 T cell receptor beta chains below come from one sample, sequenced in a study of T cells in Graves' hyperthyroidism and ophthalmopathy. Using RNA transcripts as the source, TCR beta CDR3 regions were amplified. TCR CDR3 regions were first amplified by RT-PCR with HTBI primers. From the multiplex PCR reads, TCRdb called clonotypes with MiXCR, one entry per CDR3 protein. Found here are 300,000 to 400,000 distinct CDR3 sequences, approximately 15% of them singletons; the top ten hold 11%. The specimen sequenced was blood. Source of these receptors: a woman aged 55-70 years with Graves' hyperthyroidism.

Ten or more counts support this clonotype. The chain recombines TRBV27 with TRBJ2-5, with 9 bases identical to TRBD2. The germline CDR1 and CDR2 sequences are MNHEY and SMNVEV (reference sequence). Trimming at V came to 5 bases and at J to 13 bases, leaving 11 bases not matched to a gene. There are 13 residues in the CDR3. CDR3 region: CASSIQLAGELYF. The CDR3 region has the DNA TGTGCCAGCAGTATACAATTAGCGGGAGAATTGTACTTC.

This clonotype was picked up many times. The chain joins TRBV7-9 to TRBJ2-1; the D gene is possibly TRBD2 (6 bases). The CDR3 runs to 16 residues. Germline-derived CDR1 and CDR2 are SEHNR and FQNEAQ (reference sequence). V gave up 5 bases and J gave up 0 bases, with 14 bases separating them. As DNA, the CDR3 is TGTGCCAGCAGCCTACGGGGACTTATCTCCTACAATGAGCAGTTCTTC. It yields the protein CASSLRGLISYNEQFF.

This chain joins TRBV27 and TRBJ2-7; 8 bases align to TRBD2. Looked up from germline, CDR1 is MNHEY and CDR2 is SMNVEV (reference sequence). The CDR3 has 14 amino acids. Losses at the gene ends were 7 bases for V and 5 bases for J; bases not matched to a gene: 10. CDR3 sequence: CASTGTSPLHEQYF. The CDR3 DNA is TGTGCCAGCACTGGGACTAGTCCCCTCCACGAGCAGTACTTC.

This clonotype was seen more than once but under ten times. CDR3 sequence: CASSLSPSGTSGKETQYF. CDR3 sequence (DNA): TGTGCCAGCAGCTTGTCCCCCTCCGGGACTAGCGGGAAAGAGACCCAGTACTTC. The J gene is TRBJ2-5, the V gene TRBV7-3, with TRBD2 matching over 13 bases. J gave up 3 bases and V 3 bases, and 10 bases lay outside the gene matches. Germline CDR1 is SGHTA and CDR2 is FQGTGA. This CDR3 has 18 amino acids.

The chain carries TRBV2 and TRBJ2-2; D perhaps matches TRBD2 (6 bases). This CDR3 has 14 amino acids. The germline CDR1 and CDR2 sequences are SNHLY and FYNNEI. Trimming removed 6 bases from V and 2 bases from J, with 10 bases in between. The CDR3, as DNA: TGTGCCAGCAGCTGGAGGGACAACACCGGGGAGCTGTTTTTT. This encodes CASSWRDNTGELFF.

The count of this clonotype is one. A read error is possible here, since a much larger clone lies one base away. The chain uses TRBV24-1 and TRBJ2-1, with D perhaps TRBD2 (7 bases). V dropped 0 bases and J dropped 6 bases, with 17 bases sitting between them. The CDR3 contains 17 residues. Germline CDR1 KGHDR, CDR2 SFDVKD. As DNA, the CDR3 is TGTGCCACCAGTGATTTGGGAGGGCCAAGGGGGGGCAATGAGCAGTTCTTC. It codes for CATSDLGGPRGGNEQFF.

This clonotype came up many times. The V call is TRBV20-1, the J call TRBJ2-5, with 16 bases fitting TRBD2. The germline CDR1 and CDR2 sequences are DFQATT and SNEGSKA (reference sequence). The CDR3 consists of 17 residues. V was clipped by 6 bases and J by 1 base; unmatched bases: 8. The CDR3 bases are TGCAGTGCCATCCCGGGACTAGCGGGAGGGCTCCAAGAGACCCAGTACTTC. Translating gives CSAIPGLAGGLQETQYF.

This clonotype was found many times. J is TRBJ2-7 and V is TRBV2; 7 bases align to TRBD2. This CDR3 is built from 15 residues. CDR1 and CDR2 (germline): SNHLY, FYNNEI. V lost 6 bases to trimming and J lost 5 bases; unmatched junction nucleotides: 13. CDR3: CASRRRWLAANEQYF. For the CDR3, the DNA is TGTGCCAGCAGGAGAAGGTGGCTAGCGGCTAACGAGCAGTACTTC.

The chain joins TRBV12-3 or TRBV12-4 to TRBJ2-3; 9 bases agree with TRBD1. The CDR3 has 13 residues. J gave up 10 bases and V 6 bases, and 8 bases lay outside the gene matches. The CDR3: CASSQTGGESQYF. DNA for the CDR3: TGTGCCAGCAGCCAGACAGGGGGGGAATCGCAGTATTTT.

This clonotype was counted ten times or more. The rearrangement uses TRBV7-8 and TRBJ1-5, with D possibly being TRBD1 (5 bases). Germline V gene lookup returns CDR1 SGHVS and CDR2 FQNEAQ. V gave up 2 bases and J gave up 4 bases, with 15 bases separating them. The CDR3 is made up of 16 amino acids. The CDR3 spells CASSLWRGPSNQPQHF. DNA for the CDR3: TGTGCCAGCAGCTTATGGCGGGGCCCGTCAAATCAGCCCCAGCATTTT.

This clonotype was seen repeatedly, ten times or more. This sequence joins TRBV11-2 and TRBJ1-2; D ambiguous. Germline-derived CDR1 and CDR2 are SGHAT and FQNNGV. The CDR3 length is 13 residues. V was clipped by 3 bases and J by 7 bases, with 12 bases between them. CDR3 loop: CASSFHFGPGYTF. The CDR3 nucleotides are TGTGCCAGCAGCTTTCACTTCGGCCCTGGCTACACCTTC.

As regards this clonotype: The missing conserved phenylalanine or tryptophan at the end of this CDR3 makes a read error likely. The chain carries TRBV5-1 and TRBJ2-2; 7 bases agree with TRBD2. Germline V gene lookup returns CDR1 SGHRS and CDR2 YFSETQ. V gave up 0 bases and J gave up 6 bases; unmatched junction bases: 5. The CDR3 has 15 residues. CDR3 in DNA: TGCGCCAGCAGCTTGGAAAGGACTAGTGCCGGGGAGCTGTTTTCT. Translated, it gives CASSLERTSAGELFS.

This clonotype was observed at least ten times. This chain connects TRBV27 to TRBJ2-7; TRBD2 matches 9 bases. This CDR3 comprises 16 residues. Looked up from germline, CDR1 is MNHEY and CDR2 is SMNVEV (reference sequence). The V and J ends lost 6 bases and 5 bases, in that order; junction bases with no gene match: 14. Here the CDR3 reads CASRVYGPSGINEQYF. The CDR3 bases are TGTGCCAGCAGAGTTTATGGGCCTAGCGGGATCAACGAGCAGTACTTC.

The V call is TRBV11-2, the J call TRBJ2-7; 10 bases are a match to TRBD1. Trimming cost V 5 bases and J 3 bases; bases outside gene matches: 10. CDR1 and CDR2 from the germline V gene are SGHAT and FQNNGV. The CDR3 contains 16 residues. The CDR3 protein is CASSRRGQGGLYEQYF. Here the CDR3 DNA reads TGTGCCAGCAGCCGCAGAGGACAGGGGGGCCTCTACGAGCAGTACTTC.

This clonotype was detected many times. The chain employs TRBV11-2 and TRBJ2-5, with D maybe TRBD2 (5 bases). From germline, CDR1 is SGHAT and CDR2 FQNNGV. V was cut by 5 bases and J by 5 bases, with 18 bases left in between. This CDR3 comprises 15 residues. The CDR3 protein is CASSHPPGVWETQYF. CDR3 nucleotides: TGTGCCAGCAGCCATCCCCCCGGGGTTTGGGAGACCCAGTACTTC. Supplemented by reference TRBV11-2 and TRBJ2-5, the full variable domain reads EAGVAQSPRYKIIEKRQSVAFWCNPISGHATLYWYQQILGQGPKLLIQFQNNGVVDDSQLPKDRFSAERLKGVDSTLKIQPAKLEDSAVYLCASSHPPGVWETQYFGPGTRLLVL.

This clonotype was picked up a small number of times. The CDR3 sequence: CASSAPYQNIQYF. The CDR3 DNA is TGTGCCAGCAGTGCCCCTTACCAAAACATTCAGTACTTC. J is TRBJ2-4 and V is TRBV27; no definite D call. The V gene's germline CDR1 is MNHEY and CDR2 SMNVEV (reference sequence). Deletions cut 5 bases from V and 5 bases from J, with 10 bases between. This CDR3 region has 13 residues.

This clonotype was seen many times. The CDR3 loop is CASNSLLAGKPYEQYF. In nucleotides, the CDR3 is TGTGCCAGCAATTCCCTACTAGCGGGGAAGCCCTACGAGCAGTACTTC. The chain combines TRBV28 with TRBJ2-7; 10 bases agree with TRBD2. This CDR3 is built from 16 residues. CDR1 is MDHEN and CDR2 is SYDVKM in the germline V gene. Losses at the gene ends were 7 bases for V and 2 bases for J; bases not matched to a gene: 11.

The chain has TRBV11-1 and TRBJ1-4, with D perhaps TRBD1 (5 bases). Germline CDR1 is SGHAT and CDR2 is FQDESV (reference sequence). The CDR3 is 12 amino acids. V was trimmed by 6 bases and J by 10 bases, leaving 12 bases between them. The CDR3 DNA sequence: TGTGCCAGCAGACCAAGCGGGGGAAAACTGTTTTTT. Residues: CASRPSGGKLFF.

The rearrangement joins TRBV6-1 to TRBJ2-7; D gene ambiguous. Trimming took 5 bases from V and 6 from J, leaving 14 bases between them. This CDR3 comprises 13 residues. Per germline, CDR1 MNHNS and CDR2 SASEGT. CDR3: CASSRLGPGEQYF. The CDR3 nucleotides are TGTGCCAGCAGTCGCCTCGGTCCGGGCGAGCAGTACTTC.

The chain has TRBV20-1 and TRBJ2-5; 7 bases match TRBD2. The germline CDR1 and CDR2 sequences are DFQATT and SNEGSKA (reference sequence). The CDR3 spans 16 residues. J lost 2 bases, V lost 0 bases, and 9 bases had no gene match. CDR3 in DNA: TGCAGTGCTAGAGATTTGACTAGCAGGCGTCAAGAGACCCAGTACTTC. Translated, it gives CSARDLTSRRQETQYF.